This TCR beta chain was identified in a study of Ad26.COV2.S vaccination and SARS-CoV-2 variants. On the study more broadly: Intramuscular Ad26.COV2.S doses were given once or twice, 56 days apart. Findings and limits, study-wide: Recipients given vaccine exceeded placebo recipients in spike-specific TCR breadth. Reportedly, spike-specific CD8+ and CD4+ T cell responses achieved substantial breadth once vaccination had taken place.

Notes on this clone: The antigen remains undetermined.

The junction had 3 bases not matched to a gene; V was cut back by 2 bases and J by 5 bases. The CDR3 length is 15 residues. Germline assignment: CDR1 SGHTA and CDR2 FQGTGA. Sequenced by immunoSEQ multiplex PCR; TCRdb stores in-frame clones only, minus some. Of some 330,000 clones in the sample, almost 90% were seen once. Stated treatment: roughly 20 received Ad26.COV2.S at low or high dose, single or two shots; 5 received placebo; per-sample allocation not given. Collection of samples fell on day 63 after the first vaccine or placebo injection. The vaccine antigen was prefusion-stabilized Wuhan SARS-CoV-2 spike.

The sequencing used peripheral blood, collected in a trial of Ad26.COV2.S vaccine versus placebo. The rearrangement joins TRBV7-3 to TRBJ2-2; 9 bases are a match to TRBD1. This clonotype was sampled from a person between 18 and 60 years old who received the Ad26.COV2.S COVID-19 vaccine or a placebo. The CDR3 DNA reads TGTGCCAGCAGCTTAGGGACAGGGATGACCGGGGAGCTGTTTTTT. It is translated as CASSLGTGMTGELFF.